A single sample gave rise to the 28 T cell receptor beta chains below, sequenced in a study of blood T cells in healthy people across ages. Primers used in a second PCR of about 6 to 11 cycles were a sample-barcoded 5' primer and a J-beta primer mix. TCRdb independently ran MiXCR on the 5' RACE reads; one entry per CDR3 protein. The sample includes roughly 680,000 distinct CDR3 sequences, roughly 21% of them seen just once. The sequenced material came from blood. Source of these receptors: a man between 70 and 80 years old in good health.

V and J are TRBV18 and TRBJ2-5; 12 nucleotides match TRBD2. The assigned J gene may be wrong: the sequence end matches TRBJ2-7 better. The CDR3 length is 17 residues. Germline V CDR1 and CDR2: KGHSH, LQKENI. CDR3 DNA sequence: TGTGCCAGCTCACCACTTGGACTAGCGGGAAATATCTACGAGCAGTACTTC. This gives the protein CASSPLGLAGNIYEQYF.

The V gene is TRBV7-2, the J gene TRBJ2-1, with 7 bases lining up with TRBD2. The CDR3 consists of 15 residues. V shed 2 bases and J 6 bases; nucleotides not matched to a gene: 7. Germline loops: CDR1 SGHTA, CDR2 FQGNSA. The chain's CDR3 is CASSLQAGPFNEQFF. The CDR3 coding sequence is TGTGCCAGCAGCTTACAAGCGGGGCCTTTCAATGAGCAGTTCTTC.

The chain couples TRBV29-1 to TRBJ2-1; D is undetermined. The length of the CDR3 is 13 residues. CDR1 is SQVTM and CDR2 is ANQGSEA in the germline V gene. The V and J ends lost 3 bases and 0 bases respectively, with 6 bases between them. The chain's CDR3 is CSVDPYSYNEQFF. As DNA, the CDR3 is TGCAGCGTTGATCCATACTCCTACAATGAGCAGTTCTTC.

The chain employs TRBV6-2 or TRBV6-3 and TRBJ2-2; the D is unclear. Germline V gene sequence: CDR1 MNHEY, CDR2 SVGEGT. The V end was cut by 4 bases, the J end by 2 bases, with 11 bases between. The length of the CDR3 is 15 residues. CDR3 protein: CASSLARKNTGELFF. CDR3 nucleotides: TGTGCCAGCAGTTTGGCCCGGAAAAACACCGGGGAGCTGTTTTTT.

To note about this clonotype: A much larger clone is a single base away; this may be a read error. The V call is TRBV6-5, the J call TRBJ2-7, with 9 bases lining up with TRBD1. CDR3 length: 15 residues. Germline CDR1 reads MNHEY; CDR2 reads SVGAGI. V lost 0 bases, J lost 2 bases, and 2 bases stayed unmatched. The CDR3 DNA sequence: TGTGCCAGCAGTTACTCGGGGACAGGGCCCTACGAGCAGTACTTC. As protein: CASSYSGTGPYEQYF.

This clonotype was observed a handful of times. V and J are TRBV4-2 and TRBJ2-1, with D possibly TRBD2 on 7 matching bases. Germline assignment: CDR1 LGHNA and CDR2 YNFKEQ. CDR3 length: 16 amino acids. The V end lost 2 bases, the J end lost 5 bases, and 16 bases lay between the germline ends. The CDR3 spells CASSQPVGGGHNEQFF. In nucleotides, the CDR3 is TGTGCCAGCAGCCAACCCGTAGGGGGGGGGCACAATGAGCAGTTCTTC.

The chain links TRBV7-9 to TRBJ2-5; D not resolved. The J call may be mistaken, given a closer DNA end match to TRBJ2-7. Germline loops: CDR1 SEHNR, CDR2 FQNEAQ (reference sequence). The CDR3 has 15 amino acids. The CDR3 region is CASSLVGGSIYEQYF. The CDR3, as DNA: TGTGCCAGCAGCTTAGTTGGTGGCAGCATCTACGAGCAGTACTTC.

This clonotype turned up a few times. The chain uses TRBV5-1 and TRBJ2-7; TRBD1 matches 9 bases. CDR1 and CDR2 from the germline V gene are SGHRS and YFSETQ. V was pared by 4 bases and J by 2 bases, with 7 bases of the junction left unmatched. This CDR3 has 15 residues. The CDR3 spells CASSPMGQGPYEQYF. CDR3 DNA: TGCGCCAGCAGCCCCATGGGACAGGGCCCCTACGAGCAGTACTTC.

In this sample, this clonotype turned up many times. The rearrangement joins TRBV20-1 to TRBJ2-5; 7 nucleotides agree with TRBD1. Germline CDR1 DFQATT, CDR2 SNEGSKA (reference sequence). The length of the CDR3 is 15 residues. Trimming took 0 bases from V and 5 from J; bases not matched to a gene: 9. The CDR3 region is CSARDLGQAGETQYF. DNA for the CDR3: TGCAGTGCTAGAGATCTCGGACAGGCAGGCGAGACCCAGTACTTC.

V is TRBV5-1 and J is TRBJ2-2, with D uncertain. This CDR3 is built from 15 residues. The V gene's germline CDR1 is SGHRS and CDR2 YFSETQ. V gave up 6 bases and J gave up 1 base, with 13 bases separating them. The CDR3 is CASKVGTENTGELFF. The CDR3 nucleotides read TGCGCCAGCAAGGTGGGAACTGAGAACACCGGGGAGCTGTTTTTT.

J is TRBJ2-1 and V is TRBV5-1, with D possibly being TRBD2 (6 bases). Per germline, CDR1 SGHRS and CDR2 YFSETQ. Trimming removed 4 bases from V and 6 bases from J, with 14 bases in between. This CDR3 is 14 amino acids long. The CDR3 nucleotides are TGCGCCAGCAGCCCGGGAGTGGAGGGCAATGAGCAGTTCTTC. Protein: CASSPGVEGNEQFF. Using reference TRBV5-1 and TRBJ2-1 for the parts outside the CDR3, the full variable domain is KAGVTQTPRYLIKTRGQQVTLSCSPISGHRSVSWYQQTPGQGLQFLFEYFSETQRNKGNFPGRFSGRQFSNSRSEMNVSTLELGDSALYLCASSPGVEGNEQFFGPGTRLTVL.

In its sample, this clonotype was seen a few times. V and J are TRBV7-9 and TRBJ2-1; 10 bases fit TRBD1. The assigned J gene may be wrong: the sequence end matches TRBJ2-7 better. This CDR3 is 14 amino acids long. Germline lookup yields CDR1 SEHNR and CDR2 FQNEAQ (reference sequence). The CDR3 reads CASSSTGGGHEQYF. Written as DNA, the CDR3 is TGTGCCAGCAGCTCGACAGGGGGCGGACACGAGCAGTACTTC.

The chain uses TRBV10-3 and TRBJ1-1; 10 bases match TRBD1. The CDR3 runs 14 residues. V shed 4 bases, J shed 5 bases, and the junction held 4 bases outside the gene matches. Germline V lookup: CDR1 ENHRY, CDR2 SYGVKD. The CDR3 loop is CAISGGQGGTEAFF. The CDR3, as DNA: TGTGCCATCAGTGGCGGACAGGGGGGGACTGAAGCTTTCTTT.

V and J are TRBV5-1 and TRBJ1-4; D is unclear. Germline V gene data show CDR1 as SGHRS and CDR2 as YFSETQ. The CDR3 contains 12 residues. V was cut by 5 bases and J by 0 bases, with 2 bases left in between. The CDR3 loop reads CASRATNEKLFF. CDR3 nucleotide sequence: TGCGCCAGCAGGGCAACTAATGAAAAACTGTTTTTT.

This chain links TRBV7-6 with TRBJ1-4; 8 bases line up with TRBD1. The CDR3 covers 15 residues. J was trimmed by 8 bases and V by 2 bases; bases with no gene match: 7. The V gene's germline CDR1 is SGHVS and CDR2 FNYEAQ. CDR3 in DNA: TGTGCCAGCAGCTTAATTGACAGGGGTGGCGAAAAACTGTTTTTT. The encoded protein is CASSLIDRGGEKLFF.

The CDR3 loop reads CASSLITSKETQYF. In DNA, the CDR3 is TGTGCCAGCAGTCTGATTACTAGTAAGGAGACCCAGTACTTC. This sequence joins TRBV5-6 and TRBJ2-5, with D perhaps matching TRBD2 (5 bases). Trimming left V 5 bases short and J 5 bases short, with 16 bases between. The V gene's germline CDR1 is SGHDT and CDR2 YYEEEE. CDR3 size: 14 residues. Variable domain in full (rest from reference TRBV5-6 and TRBJ2-5): DAGVTQSPTHLIKTRGQQVTLRCSPKSGHDTVSWYQQALGQGPQFIFQYYEEEERQRGNFPDRFSGHQFPNYSSELNVNALLLGDSALYLCASSLITSKETQYFGPGTRLLVL.

The V and J genes are TRBV6-5 and TRBJ2-4; D is perhaps TRBD2 (5 bases). V was clipped by 6 bases and J by 15 bases, with 15 bases between them. Germline CDR1 reads MNHEY; CDR2 reads SVGAGI. The CDR3 is made up of 11 amino acids. This CDR3 is CASRKGPGLYF. In DNA, the CDR3 is TGTGCCAGCAGGAAAGGTCCAGGACTGTACTTC.

The chain recombines TRBV3-1 with TRBJ2-3; 7 bases are a match to TRBD2. CDR1 and CDR2 from the germline V gene are LGHDT and YNNKEL (reference sequence). The CDR3 totals 14 residues. Unmatched junction bases numbered 4, after V lost 3 bases and J lost 4 bases. CDR3: CASSHGGKADTQYF. CDR3 bases: TGTGCCAGCAGCCACGGGGGGAAGGCAGATACGCAGTATTTT.

This sequence joins TRBV18 and TRBJ2-1; D not resolved. Germline V gives CDR1 KGHSH, CDR2 LQKENI. Trimming left V 3 bases short and J 5 bases short, with 11 bases between. The CDR3 totals 14 residues. CDR3 in amino acids: CASSPAAGHNEQFF. CDR3 in DNA: TGTGCCAGCTCACCGGCCGCTGGGCACAATGAGCAGTTCTTC. Drawing the rest from reference TRBV18 and TRBJ2-1, the complete variable domain is NAGVMQNPRHLVRRRGQEARLRCSPMKGHSHVYWYRQLPEEGLKFMVYLQKENIIDESGMPKERFSAEFPKEGPSILRIQQVVRGDSAAYFCASSPAAGHNEQFFGPGTRLTVL.

This clonotype appeared a few times. This sequence joins TRBV5-1 and TRBJ2-5; unclear D gene. The DNA end is more similar to TRBJ2-7, so the J call may be wrong. Germline CDR1 and CDR2: SGHRS and YFSETQ. CDR3 length: 15 amino acids. In DNA form, the CDR3 reads TGCGCCAGCAGCGTACCGGGTTCCAGCTCCTACGAGCAGTACTTC. It translates to CASSVPGSSSYEQYF.

There are a few counts of this clonotype. This chain joins TRBV6-2 or TRBV6-3 and TRBJ1-5; a possible D gene is TRBD1 (6 bases). This CDR3 region has 14 residues. The V gene's germline CDR1 is MNHEY and CDR2 SVGEGT. The germline V and J ends were trimmed by 5 bases and 6 bases, with 14 bases remaining between them. The CDR3 DNA sequence: TGTGCCAGCAGTGTCGGGACAATCGGTCAGCCCCAGCATTTT. As protein: CASSVGTIGQPQHF.

The chain carries TRBV9 and TRBJ1-6; D unresolved. Germline values: CDR1 SGDLS, CDR2 YYNGEE. The CDR3 spans 15 residues. V lost 0 bases and J lost 7, with 11 bases in between. Here the CDR3 DNA reads TGTGCCAGCAGCGTAGAGAAGGGTTGGAATTCACCCCTCCACTTT. Translated, it gives CASSVEKGWNSPLHF.

V usage is TRBV20-1 and J usage is TRBJ2-7; 8 bases map to TRBD2. The tail of the sequence fits TRBJ2-1 better, so the J call may be wrong. Germline lookup yields CDR1 DFQATT and CDR2 SNEGSKA (reference sequence). The CDR3 is 15 amino acids. In DNA, the CDR3 is TGCAGTGCTAGGGGAGGAAGCGGGAGAGGAGATGAGCAGTTCTTC. This translates into CSARGGSGRGDEQFF.

The rearrangement links TRBV12-3 or TRBV12-4 to TRBJ2-1; D gene ambiguous. This CDR3 has 13 amino acids. V shed 6 bases and J shed 8 bases, with 14 bases lying between them. The CDR3 bases are TGTGCCAGCAGGTCCGACGTTGGGGATGAGCAGTTCTTC. Amino acid sequence: CASRSDVGDEQFF.

With regard to this clonotype: No conserved phenylalanine or tryptophan ends this CDR3, so it is likely a read error. The chain uses TRBV29-1 and TRBJ1-2; 7 bases map to TRBD1. Losses at the gene ends were 6 bases for V and 8 bases for J; bases not matched to a gene: 6. Germline CDR1 reads SQVTM; CDR2 reads ANQGSEA. The CDR3 totals 11 residues. CDR3 loop: CSVTGVDGYTL. The CDR3 DNA sequence: TGCAGCGTCACAGGGGTGGACGGCTACACCCTC.

The chain combines TRBV25-1 with TRBJ1-5; perhaps TRBD1 as D (5 bases). CDR1 is MGHDK, CDR2 SYGVNS, per germline. The CDR3 is 15 amino acids. The V end lost 1 base, the J end lost 0 bases, and 7 bases lay between the germline ends. CDR3 in amino acids: CASSESGSSNQPQHF. The DNA of the CDR3 is TGTGCCAGCAGTGAATCAGGGTCTAGCAATCAGCCCCAGCATTTT.

The rearrangement joins TRBV9 to TRBJ1-3, with D tentatively TRBD1 (5 bases). Per germline, CDR1 SGDLS and CDR2 YYNGEE. V was clipped by 4 bases and J by 4 bases, with 15 bases between them. The CDR3 covers 15 residues. CDR3 DNA: TGTGCCAGCAGCCCTCTGGTGGGGGTGGGAAACACCATATATTTT. It encodes CASSPLVGVGNTIYF.

This clonotype was observed a handful of times. CDR3 amino acids: CASSPYYNNEQFF. CDR3 sequence (DNA): TGTGCCAGCAGCCCGTACTATAACAATGAGCAGTTCTTC. The V gene is TRBV7-2, the J gene TRBJ2-1; the D is unclear. The ends were cut back, 5 bases at V and 5 bases at J, with 10 bases in the middle. This CDR3 has 13 amino acids. The germline gives CDR1 SGHTA, CDR2 FQGNSA.